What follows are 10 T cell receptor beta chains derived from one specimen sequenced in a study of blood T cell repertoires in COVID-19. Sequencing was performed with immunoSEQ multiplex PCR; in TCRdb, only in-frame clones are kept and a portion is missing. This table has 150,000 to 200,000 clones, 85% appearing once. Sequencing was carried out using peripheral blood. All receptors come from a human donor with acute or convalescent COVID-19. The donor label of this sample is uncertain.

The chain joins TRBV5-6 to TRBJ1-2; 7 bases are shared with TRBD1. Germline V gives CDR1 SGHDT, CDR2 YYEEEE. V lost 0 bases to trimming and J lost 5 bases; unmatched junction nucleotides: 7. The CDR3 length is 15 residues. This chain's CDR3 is CASSLVETGSYGYTF. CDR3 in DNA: TGTGCCAGCAGCTTGGTAGAGACAGGGAGTTATGGCTACACCTTC.

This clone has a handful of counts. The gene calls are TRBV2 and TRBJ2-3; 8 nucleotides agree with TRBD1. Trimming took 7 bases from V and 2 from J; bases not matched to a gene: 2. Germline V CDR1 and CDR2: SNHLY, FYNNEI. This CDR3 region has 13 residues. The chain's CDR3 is CASTGGPTDTQYF. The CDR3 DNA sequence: TGTGCCAGCACAGGGGGCCCCACAGATACGCAGTATTTT.

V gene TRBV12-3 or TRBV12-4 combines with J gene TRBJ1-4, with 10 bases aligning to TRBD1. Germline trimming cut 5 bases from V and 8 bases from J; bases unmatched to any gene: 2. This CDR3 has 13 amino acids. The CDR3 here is CASSRTGGEKLFF. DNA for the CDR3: TGTGCCAGCAGTAGGACAGGGGGAGAAAAACTGTTTTTT.

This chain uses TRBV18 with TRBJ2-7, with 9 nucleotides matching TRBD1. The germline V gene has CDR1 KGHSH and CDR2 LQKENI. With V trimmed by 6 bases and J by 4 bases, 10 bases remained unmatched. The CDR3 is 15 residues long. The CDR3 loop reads CASSEQGASSYEQYF. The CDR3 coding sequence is TGTGCCAGCTCCGAACAGGGGGCATCGTCATACGAGCAGTACTTC. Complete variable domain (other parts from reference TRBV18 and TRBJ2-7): NAGVMQNPRHLVRRRGQEARLRCSPMKGHSHVYWYRQLPEEGLKFMVYLQKENIIDESGMPKERFSAEFPKEGPSILRIQQVVRGDSAAYFCASSEQGASSYEQYFGPGTRLTVT.

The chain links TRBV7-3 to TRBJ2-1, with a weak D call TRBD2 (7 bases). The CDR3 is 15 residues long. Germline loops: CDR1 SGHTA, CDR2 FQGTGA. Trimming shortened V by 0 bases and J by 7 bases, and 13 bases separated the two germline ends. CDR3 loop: CASSLTGRGANEQFF. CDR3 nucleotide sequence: TGTGCCAGCAGCTTAACAGGACGGGGGGCGAATGAGCAGTTCTTC.

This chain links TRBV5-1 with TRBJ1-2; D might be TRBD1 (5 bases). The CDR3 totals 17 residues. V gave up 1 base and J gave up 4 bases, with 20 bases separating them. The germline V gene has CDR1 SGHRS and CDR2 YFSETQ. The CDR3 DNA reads TGCGCCAGCAGCTTGTCCGACATGACAGTTGAGGTCTATGGCTACACCTTC. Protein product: CASSLSDMTVEVYGYTF.

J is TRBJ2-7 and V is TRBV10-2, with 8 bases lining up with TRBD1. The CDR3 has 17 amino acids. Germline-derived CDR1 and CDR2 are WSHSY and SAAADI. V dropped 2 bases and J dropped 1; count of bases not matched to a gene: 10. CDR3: CASSESRRTGNSYEQYF. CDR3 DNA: TGCGCCAGCAGTGAGAGCCGCAGGACAGGGAATTCCTACGAGCAGTACTTC.

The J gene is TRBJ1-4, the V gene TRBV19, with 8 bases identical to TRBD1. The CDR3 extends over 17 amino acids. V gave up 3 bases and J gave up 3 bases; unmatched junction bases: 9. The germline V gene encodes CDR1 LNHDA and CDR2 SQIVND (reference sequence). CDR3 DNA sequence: TGTGCCAGTAGTATCTGGACAGGGTTTACAGCTAATGAAAAACTGTTTTTT. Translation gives CASSIWTGFTANEKLFF.

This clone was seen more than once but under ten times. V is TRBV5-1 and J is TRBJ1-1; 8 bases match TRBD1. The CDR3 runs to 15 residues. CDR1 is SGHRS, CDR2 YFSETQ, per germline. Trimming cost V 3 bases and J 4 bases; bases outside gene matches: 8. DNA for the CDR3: TGCGCCAGCAGCTCGACAGGGGTATGGGGCACTGAAGCTTTCTTT. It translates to CASSSTGVWGTEAFF. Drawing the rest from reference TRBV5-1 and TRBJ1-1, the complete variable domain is KAGVTQTPRYLIKTRGQQVTLSCSPISGHRSVSWYQQTPGQGLQFLFEYFSETQRNKGNFPGRFSGRQFSNSRSEMNVSTLELGDSALYLCASSSTGVWGTEAFFGQGTRLTVV.

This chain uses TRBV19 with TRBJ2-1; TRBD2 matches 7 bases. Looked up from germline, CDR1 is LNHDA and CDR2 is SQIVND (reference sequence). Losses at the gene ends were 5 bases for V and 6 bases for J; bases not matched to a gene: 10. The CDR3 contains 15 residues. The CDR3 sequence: CASSAGSWGGNEQFF. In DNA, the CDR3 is TGTGCCAGTAGTGCCGGCTCATGGGGGGGCAATGAGCAGTTCTTC.